This T cell receptor (beta chain) appears in the sequencing data of a study of blood T cell repertoires in COVID-19 (dated by TCRdb to 2020 to 2021). Context from the whole study: Collaborator samples came from the United States, Italy and Spain and covered acute and convalescent phases of COVID-19. Where HLA class I and class II types were available, the types were taken from metadata supplied by the sample provider, not from assay-based typing. The prospective study material was composed of cDNA or gDNA derived from T cells, B-cell-depleted T cells, or PBMCs. The sample metadata nearly always contained a de-identified subject ID, COVID-19 status, age in years and sex. Samples came from the ongoing ImmuneRACE study (first 160 participants) plus 1,254 subjects from 6 global collaborators. A freely available public database, intended as a resource for researchers studying the immune response to SARS-CoV-2, is where the repertoires were released. The dataset comprised deeply sampled blood TCRbeta repertoires from subjects exposed to, actively infected with, or recovered from COVID-19. General study outcomes and caveats: The quantity of clinical and demographic metadata differed by source and by participant and was supplied without curation.

Note on this clone: The antigen it recognizes is unknown. No much larger clone is present one base from it, and per-base qualities are unavailable.

The immunoSEQ Assay, a bias-controlled multiplex PCR, was used to amplify TCRbeta CDR3 regions from genomic DNA. The authors' pipeline ran thus. The number of nucleated cells in each sample was estimated by amplification of reference gene primers within the assay. To quantify the absolute abundance of each unique TCRbeta CDR3 rearrangement, sequence reads were collapsed and filtered. For each sample, productive Simpson clonality was calculated by taking the square root of Simpson's diversity index across productive rearrangements. Imported from immuneACCESS, the table was reduced by TCRdb to in-frame sequences with V and J called. These copies leave out some clones; in studies compared against another copy, an unresolved V gene accounts for under half, and the cause of the remainder is not known. D and trimming come from the DNA, and the V and J calls and clone size come from that table. Present in this sample are around 100,000 clones, more than 65% of which were seen just once. Of the sample, around 1.5% is held by the ten largest clones.

The collaborating institutions used their own protocols to collect whole blood in K2EDTA tubes. For TCRbeta analysis, collaborators shipped samples as frozen whole blood, isolated PBMCs, or DNA extracted from either of those sample types. This TCR was recovered from a man aged 50 to 60 with acute or convalescent COVID-19. What was sequenced was peripheral blood.

The encoded CDR3 is CASSSTRDRPEQYF. The sequenced DNA is TGTGCCAGTAGTTCCACACGGGATCGCCCGGAGCAGTACTTC. The chain is assembled from TRBV19 and TRBJ2-7; the D gene is possibly TRBD2, with 5 bases matching. Relative to germline, V is 5 bases shorter and J is 7 bases shorter, with 18 bases between their ends. CDR1 is given as LNHDA and CDR2 as SQIVND, both from the germline V gene (reference sequence). The CDR3 has 14 amino acids, counting the end cysteine and phenylalanine. CDR3 DNA is the only sequence kept; it has 42 bases, read in frame from the first base.